This TCR beta chain is drawn from a study of cytotoxic CD8 clonotypes in ibrutinib-treated CLL. Sequenced by immunoSEQ multiplex PCR; TCRdb stores in-frame clones only, minus some. This table holds some 15,000 clones, about two thirds found once. Remarks on this clone: Its antigen is still unknown.

Study outcomes and limitations: Among the clonotypes, public ones were uncommon and contracted or held stable on treatment.

The CDR3 consists of 15 residues. Germline V gene sequence: CDR1 SGHRS, CDR2 YFSETQ. Trimming pared 0 bases from V and 3 bases from J, leaving 9 bases between. V and J are TRBV5-1 and TRBJ1-4; D is uncertain. The receptor comes from a human donor with chronic lymphocytic leukemia. The specimen was PBMCs, collected before ibrutinib treatment. The CDR3 DNA is TGCGCCAGCAGCTTGGGTGGGGTTGCTAATGAAAAACTGTTTTTT. Protein: CASSLGGVANEKLFF.